This T cell receptor (beta chain) emerged from a study of response to subunit inactivated influenza vaccine (dated by TCRdb to the late 2010s). In terms of the full investigation: Deep quantitative T cell receptor repertoire profiling was used in the study to track responses to a trivalent subunit inactivated influenza vaccine.

From a lookup of the germline V gene, CDR1 and CDR2 are MNHNS and SASEGT. Its CDR3 holds 14 amino acids, cysteine through phenylalanine. Of all the DNA, just the CDR3 is kept, 42 bases in frame from base 1. V is trimmed back by 5 bases and J by 4 bases, and the junction contains 5 bases that no gene match accounts for. Library preparation used RT-PCR. Sequenced using an Illumina HiSeq 2500. The public sequencing data were trimmed at Q25 with fastp and processed into clonotypes with MiXCR by TCRdb, which kept only in-frame beta chains. Rows matching on CDR3 protein sequence are summarized as one entry with the most common DNA and genes. The sample table shows 650,000 to 700,000 distinct CDR3 sequences, and more than 15% are seen once. The ten largest make up around 10% of the sample. Details on this clonotype: Its antigen specificity is not known. It has no much larger one-base neighbor in the sample; base qualities were not kept.

What the authors observed across the whole study: According to the authors, only a limited number of new T cells may be recruited by each seasonal influenza vaccination.

The sequenced sample was PBMCs from blood, obtained 11 to 12 days after vaccination. Recombination connected TRBV6-1 to TRBJ1-2, with 9 bases matching TRBD1. This clonotype was sampled from a man between 45 and 60 years old who received an inactivated influenza vaccine. Donor details come from another sample of the same person, matched by shared clones. The CDR3 sequence is CASSTGQGIYGYTF. Here is the DNA: TGTGCCAGCAGTACGGGACAGGGAATCTATGGCTACACCTTC.